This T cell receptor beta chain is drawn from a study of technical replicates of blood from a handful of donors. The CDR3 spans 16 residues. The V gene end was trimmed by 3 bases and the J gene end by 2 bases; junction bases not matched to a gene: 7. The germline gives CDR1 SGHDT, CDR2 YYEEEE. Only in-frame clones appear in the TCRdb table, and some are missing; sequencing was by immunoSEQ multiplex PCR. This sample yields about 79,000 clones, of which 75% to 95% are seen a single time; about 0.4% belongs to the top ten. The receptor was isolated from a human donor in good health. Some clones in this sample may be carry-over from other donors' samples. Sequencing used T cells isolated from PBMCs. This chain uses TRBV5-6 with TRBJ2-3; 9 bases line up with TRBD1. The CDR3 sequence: CASSYPGQGHTDTQYF. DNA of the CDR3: TGTGCCAGCAGCTACCCGGGACAGGGCCACACAGATACGCAGTATTTT.